One sample yielded the 25 T cell receptor beta chains listed below, sequenced in a study of blood T cells in healthy people across ages. Primed by a sample-barcoded 5' primer and a J-beta primer mix, a second PCR proceeded for roughly 7 to 12 cycles. TCRdb passed the 5' RACE reads through MiXCR, listing each CDR3 protein once. The repertoire holds 550,000 to 800,000 distinct CDR3 sequences, with roughly 21% as singletons. The sequenced sample consisted of blood. These receptors all come from a man between 65 and 80 years old in good health.

J is TRBJ2-1 and V is TRBV6-2 or TRBV6-3, with D maybe TRBD2 (5 bases). Per germline, CDR1 MNHEY and CDR2 SVGEGT. This CDR3 comprises 13 residues. V was shortened by 0 bases and J by 10 bases, with 10 bases between the two germline ends. The CDR3, as DNA: TGTGCCAGCAGTTACTCGCGGGCCAACGAGCAGTTCTTC. Protein: CASSYSRANEQFF.

The rearrangement joins TRBV20-1 to TRBJ2-5; 7 nucleotides align to TRBD2. From germline, CDR1 is DFQATT and CDR2 SNEGSKA (reference sequence). The CDR3 totals 12 residues. The V and J ends lost 6 bases and 5 bases, in that order; junction bases with no gene match: 6. The CDR3 protein is CSAGGRDETQYF. The CDR3 coding sequence is TGCAGTGCGGGGGGGAGAGATGAGACCCAGTACTTC.

This clonotype showed up just a few times. The rearrangement joins TRBV12-3 or TRBV12-4 to TRBJ2-3, with 14 nucleotides matching TRBD2. The CDR3 totals 17 residues. J lost 8 bases, V lost 3 bases, and 10 bases had no gene match. The CDR3 region has the DNA TGTGCCAGCAGTTTCCCGGGACTAGCGGGAGACGTAGGTACGCAGTATTTT. This encodes CASSFPGLAGDVGTQYF.

V is TRBV29-1 and J is TRBJ2-7; 7 positions agree with TRBD1. Per the germline V gene, CDR1 is SQVTM and CDR2 is ANQGSEA. J was trimmed by 5 bases and V by 3 bases; bases with no gene match: 7. CDR3 size: 13 residues. DNA for the CDR3: TGCAGCGTTGAGACAGGGTTGCGAAACGAGCAGTACTTC. This translates into CSVETGLRNEQYF.

The chain's CDR3 is CASSLEGNGRETQYF. The CDR3 DNA follows: TGCGCCAGCAGCTTGGAGGGGAACGGTCGGGAGACCCAGTACTTC. This chain uses TRBV5-1 with TRBJ2-5, with a weak D call TRBD1 (5 bases). The germline V gene has CDR1 SGHRS and CDR2 YFSETQ. There are 15 residues in the CDR3. Between the trimmed V and J ends, which lost 0 bases and 5 bases, there was a span of 14 bases.

The chain joins TRBV12-3 or TRBV12-4 to TRBJ2-5; TRBD1 agrees at 7 bases. Trimming took 7 bases from V and 4 from J; bases not matched to a gene: 6. The CDR3 sequence is 13 residues long. The CDR3 is CASKTGAGETQYF. The CDR3 DNA reads TGTGCCAGCAAAACAGGGGCGGGAGAGACCCAGTACTTC.

The V call is TRBV10-3, the J call TRBJ1-1; D gene uncertain. V lost 4 bases and J 2 bases, leaving 14 bases between the germline ends. The CDR3 has 15 amino acids. Germline CDR1 ENHRY, CDR2 SYGVKD. The CDR3 protein is CAISGGNSLNTEAFF. CDR3 bases: TGTGCCATCAGTGGCGGGAATAGCCTCAACACTGAAGCTTTCTTT.

The J gene is TRBJ2-5, the V gene TRBV4-1, with 7 bases identical to TRBD2. Germline trimming cut 4 bases from V and 3 bases from J; bases unmatched to any gene: 8. The CDR3 has 15 amino acids. From germline, CDR1 is MGHRA and CDR2 YSYEKL. CDR3 DNA sequence: TGCGCCAGCAGCCGCGGGAGTGGACGGGAAGAGACCCAGTACTTC. This sequence encodes CASSRGSGREETQYF.

There are a few counts of this clonotype. V and J are TRBV11-2 and TRBJ1-6; 10 bases are a match to TRBD1. From germline, CDR1 is SGHAT and CDR2 FQNNGV. J was trimmed by 5 bases and V by 6 bases; bases with no gene match: 22. The CDR3 runs 21 residues. This chain's CDR3 is CASRSVIRRQGAIPNNSPLHF. The CDR3 DNA is TGTGCCAGCAGGTCCGTTATAAGGAGACAGGGGGCGATTCCAAATAATTCACCCCTCCACTTT.

Only a few counts were recorded for this clonotype. CDR3 region: CASSYSRDQPQHF. CDR3 DNA sequence: TGTGCCAGCAGTTACTCAAGGGACCAGCCCCAGCATTTT. V is TRBV6-2 or TRBV6-3 and J is TRBJ1-5, with D perhaps TRBD1 (5 bases). Germline V gene lookup returns CDR1 MNHEY and CDR2 SVGEGT. With 0 bases removed from V and 7 bases from J, the gap between germline ends came to 7 bases. The CDR3 has 13 amino acids.

This clonotype was counted many times. V gene TRBV2 combines with J gene TRBJ2-1, with 9 bases lining up with TRBD2. J was trimmed by 10 bases and V by 6 bases; bases with no gene match: 4. CDR3 length: 12 residues. Germline V gene data show CDR1 as SNHLY and CDR2 as FYNNEI. The CDR3 DNA reads TGTGCCAGCAGGGTTAGCGGGAGCGAGCAGTTCTTC. This sequence encodes CASRVSGSEQFF.

This clonotype appeared a few times. The rearrangement joins TRBV19 to TRBJ1-5; D gene uncertain. This CDR3 has 16 amino acids. The V end was cut by 3 bases, the J end by 4 bases, with 16 bases between. Germline assignment: CDR1 LNHDA and CDR2 SQIVND (reference sequence). CDR3 loop: CASSIGQMYSNQPQHF. DNA of the CDR3: TGTGCCAGTAGTATCGGGCAGATGTATAGTAATCAGCCCCAGCATTTT.

This clonotype was detected only once. This chain joins TRBV15 and TRBJ1-5; no clear D gene. CDR3 size: 15 residues. The germline V and J ends were trimmed by 0 bases and 6 bases, with 12 bases remaining between them. Germline V gives CDR1 LNHNV, CDR2 YYDKDF (reference sequence). The CDR3 loop reads CATSREDSTGQPQHF. CDR3 sequence (DNA): TGTGCCACCAGCAGAGAAGATAGCACGGGTCAGCCCCAGCATTTT.

J is TRBJ2-7 and V is TRBV6-2 or TRBV6-3, with 9 bases fitting TRBD2. Trimming cost V 2 bases and J 2 bases; bases outside gene matches: 7. The CDR3 extends over 16 amino acids. Germline assignment: CDR1 MNHEY and CDR2 SVGEGT. DNA of the CDR3: TGTGCCAGCAGTTACGGAAAGCGGGAGGCCGCCTACGAGCAGTACTTC. Its protein is CASSYGKREAAYEQYF.

The chain carries TRBV27 and TRBJ2-1; tentatively, D is TRBD1 or TRBD2 (5 bases each). The CDR3 has 14 residues. Germline V lookup: CDR1 MNHEY, CDR2 SMNVEV (reference sequence). V was clipped by 5 bases and J by 3 bases, with 11 bases between them. The CDR3 DNA reads as TGTGCCAGCAGTGAGGGGAGCGACTACAATGAGCAGTTCTTC. It yields the protein CASSEGSDYNEQFF.

J is TRBJ2-2 and V is TRBV9; D call uncertain. The CDR3 runs to 15 residues. Trimming removed 0 bases from V and 4 bases from J, with 10 bases in between. Germline V gene lookup returns CDR1 SGDLS and CDR2 YYNGEE. The CDR3 DNA follows: TGTGCCAGCAGCGTAGCTGTGCAAACCACCGGGGAGCTGTTTTTT. Amino acid sequence: CASSVAVQTTGELFF.

To note about this clonotype: It may be a read error: a sequence one base away is much more abundant. The chain employs TRBV28 and TRBJ2-5; D remains unclear. The J call is uncertain, as TRBJ2-7 better fits the DNA end. CDR1 and CDR2 from the germline V gene are MDHEN and SYDVKM. The CDR3 loop spans 11 amino acids. This CDR3 reads CATLGLHEQYF. The CDR3 nucleotides read TGTGCCACCCTCGGCTTGCACGAGCAGTACTTC.

This clonotype turned up a few times. The chain carries TRBV29-1 and TRBJ1-1, with TRBD1 matching over 7 bases. This CDR3 region has 12 residues. V lost 7 bases to trimming and J lost 3 bases; unmatched junction nucleotides: 5. Germline loops: CDR1 SQVTM, CDR2 ANQGSEA. CDR3 residues: CSAHRGDTEAFF. The CDR3 nucleotides are TGCAGCGCACACAGGGGAGACACTGAAGCTTTCTTT.

This clonotype was picked up many times. The chain has TRBV3-1 and TRBJ2-5; 7 bases match TRBD1. The trim removed 4 bases at V and 1 base at J, leaving 0 bases unmatched. The CDR3 is made up of 13 amino acids. Per germline, CDR1 LGHDT and CDR2 YNNKEL (reference sequence). The CDR3 loop is CASSRQGQETQYF. The CDR3 nucleotides read TGTGCCAGCAGCCGACAGGGCCAAGAGACCCAGTACTTC.

This clonotype was observed a handful of times. This sequence joins TRBV20-1 and TRBJ2-5; D is possibly TRBD2 (6 bases). The germline V and J ends were trimmed by 1 base and 5 bases, with 14 bases remaining between them. There are 14 residues in the CDR3. The germline CDR1 and CDR2 sequences are DFQATT and SNEGSKA (reference sequence). This chain's CDR3 is CSARGSGVRETQYF. The CDR3 DNA follows: TGCAGTGCTAGAGGATCGGGGGTACGGGAGACCCAGTACTTC.

The CDR3 sequence is CASRRDNGFYGYTF. Here the CDR3 DNA reads TGTGCCAGCAGAAGGGACAATGGTTTCTATGGCTACACCTTC. V gene TRBV28 combines with J gene TRBJ1-2; D perhaps matches TRBD1 (6 bases). V gave up 6 bases and J gave up 4 bases, with 15 bases separating them. Germline CDR1 and CDR2: MDHEN and SYDVKM. This CDR3 contains 14 residues.

This clonotype has a count of ten or more. This chain joins TRBV7-9 and TRBJ2-3; D remains unclear. The CDR3 is made up of 14 amino acids. Germline values: CDR1 SEHNR, CDR2 FQNEAQ (reference sequence). Trimming stripped 5 bases from V and 2 bases from J, with 11 bases between. The CDR3 reads CASSQYRATDTQYF. In DNA form, the CDR3 reads TGTGCCAGCAGCCAATACAGAGCCACAGATACGCAGTATTTT.

This clonotype was seen a handful of times. The chain joins TRBV20-1 to TRBJ2-5, with 8 nucleotides matching TRBD2. The J call may be mistaken, given a closer DNA end match to TRBJ2-1. The germline CDR1 and CDR2 sequences are DFQATT and SNEGSKA (reference sequence). The CDR3 totals 15 residues. The CDR3 spells CSARENRAGVHEQFF. The CDR3 nucleotides are TGCAGTGCTAGAGAAAACCGAGCGGGAGTTCATGAGCAGTTCTTC.

This clonotype has just a few counts. The chain links TRBV4-1 to TRBJ2-1; D remains ambiguous. This CDR3 region has 15 residues. Trimming stripped 0 bases from V and 3 bases from J, with 9 bases between. CDR1 and CDR2 (germline): MGHRA, YSYEKL. The CDR3 here is CASSQDLPVYNEQFF. CDR3 DNA sequence: TGCGCCAGCAGCCAAGATCTCCCTGTCTACAATGAGCAGTTCTTC.

Concerning this clonotype itself: At one boundary the junction diverges from the germline segment, which might be a read error. The genes are TRBV7-2 and TRBJ1-2; 8 nucleotides agree with TRBD1. Germline V gives CDR1 SGHTA, CDR2 FQGNSA. This CDR3 has 16 amino acids. The CDR3 loop is CASRLGPGGASYGYTF. In DNA, the CDR3 is TGTGCCAGCAGATTAGGACCAGGGGGCGCGAGCTATGGCTACACCTTC. Filled out from reference TRBV7-2 and TRBJ1-2, the complete variable domain reads GAGVSQSPSNKVTEKGKDVELRCDPISGHTALYWYRQSLGQGLEFLIYFQGNSAPDKSGLPSDRFSAERTGGSVSTLTIQRTQQEDSAVYLCASRLGPGGASYGYTFGSGTRLTVV.